The sequence of this T cell receptor beta chain was determined in a study of blood T cell repertoires in COVID-19. On the study more broadly: Samples representing acute and convalescent COVID-19 were sourced from the United States, Italy and Spain.

Looked up from germline, CDR1 is SGHVS and CDR2 is FQNEAQ. Trimming shortened V by 2 bases and J by 4 bases, and 12 bases separated the two germline ends. There are 15 residues in the CDR3. Individuals drawn from approximately 26 US areas were roughly 18 to 89 years old. Within the 2 weeks before study entry, each person in the exposed group met a COVID-19 case. As originally analysed: The authors estimated nucleated cell counts from reference gene primer amplification. The protocol was immunoSEQ multiplex PCR, while the TCRdb copy is restricted to in-frame clones and leaves out a portion. V and J calls and clone size come straight from that table; D and trimming were deduced from the DNA. The data contain fewer than 350,000 clones, approximately 81% of them singletons.

The clonotype comes from a woman in her twenties or thirties who had been exposed to COVID-19. The J gene is TRBJ1-5, the V gene TRBV7-8; D gene uncertain. The sequenced sample was PBMCs or T cells enriched from blood (not recorded which). CDR3: CASSLSPAANQPQHF. CDR3 DNA: TGTGCCAGCAGCTTATCTCCCGCAGCGAATCAGCCCCAGCATTTT.